These T cell receptor beta chains were read from a single sample in a study of shared clonotypes between healthy human individuals. Sequencing was performed with immunoSEQ multiplex PCR; in TCRdb, only in-frame clones are kept and a portion is missing. This sample has 2 million to 2.5 million clones; roughly 94% occur once, and the top ten carry approximately 0.13%. Sequencing was done on a sample of naive CD4+ T cells sorted from blood. The receptor source for this set is a man younger than 35 in good health. CDR3s include the opening cysteine and the closing phenylalanine or tryptophan. D genes are given only for firm matches. The size entry is marked missing in some rows and otherwise reads once, few, many or a size class.

V gene	CDR3 length	clone size	J gene	D gene	CDR3 protein	CDR3 DNA
TRBV30	15	-	TRBJ2-5	-	CAWSPRDFSKETQYF	TGTGCCTGGAGTCCCCGGGACTTCTCGAAGGAGACCCAGTACTTC
TRBV5-1	16	-	TRBJ1-5	TRBD1	CASSPLGRQGGEPQHF	TGCGCCAGCAGCCCCCTGGGCCGACAGGGTGGAGAGCCCCAGCATTTT
TRBV11-2	13	-	TRBJ2-3	TRBD1	CASRDRAVDTQYF	TGTGCCAGCAGGGACAGGGCTGTGGATACGCAGTATTTT
TRBV4-3	14	-	TRBJ1-2	-	CASSRGGGKDGYTF	TGCGCCAGCAGCCGGGGAGGGGGAAAGGATGGCTACACCTTC
TRBV12-5	14	once	TRBJ2-7	TRBD1	CASGLGGTGGEQYF	TGTGCTAGTGGTCTTGGGGGGACAGGGGGCGAGCAGTACTTC
TRBV4-2	16	-	TRBJ1-1	TRBD1	CASSPGGTALNTEAFF	TGTGCCAGCAGCCCGGGAGGGACAGCTTTGAACACTGAAGCTTTCTTT
TRBV4-1	17	-	TRBJ1-6	-	CASSQLGIAGANSPLHF	TGCGCCAGCAGCCAACTAGGCATTGCAGGGGCGAATTCACCCCTCCACTTT
TRBV5-1	14	-	TRBJ2-5	-	CASSGRDWKETQYF	TGCGCCAGCAGCGGCCGGGACTGGAAAGAGACCCAGTACTTC
TRBV5-1	13	-	TRBJ2-3	TRBD2	CASSPGGPNTQYF	TGCGCCAGCAGCCCGGGGGGGCCGAATACGCAGTATTTT
TRBV19	15	-	TRBJ1-5	TRBD1	CASSDSGQSNQPQHF	TGTGCCAGTAGTGACTCGGGACAGAGCAATCAGCCCCAGCATTTT
TRBV5-4	15	-	TRBJ1-4	TRBD1	CASSYMTGSNEKLFF	TGTGCCAGCAGCTATATGACAGGGTCTAATGAAAAACTGTTTTTT
TRBV28	13	-	TRBJ2-7	TRBD1	CASSLTGGYEQYF	TGTGCCAGCAGTCTCACAGGGGGCTACGAGCAGTACTTC
TRBV28	12	-	TRBJ1-1	-	CASRSGLFGAFF	TGTGCCAGCCGCAGCGGCCTCTTCGGAGCTTTCTTT
TRBV19	13	-	TRBJ2-5	-	CASSLRQQETQYF	TGTGCCAGTAGTCTAAGACAGCAAGAGACCCAGTACTTC
TRBV14	15	-	TRBJ2-7	-	CASNPGGRGPYEQYF	TGTGCCAGCAACCCGGGAGGCAGGGGCCCGTACGAGCAGTACTTC
TRBV7-2	15	once	TRBJ2-7	TRBD2	CASSLGAGEGYEQYF	TGTGCCAGCAGCTTGGGAGCGGGAGAAGGTTACGAGCAGTACTTC
TRBV5-4	15	-	TRBJ1-3	-	CASSIQGLSGNTIYF	TGTGCCAGCAGCATACAGGGTCTCTCTGGAAACACCATATATTTT
TRBV7-9	12	-	TRBJ1-2	-	CASSLGDYGYTF	TGTGCCAGCAGTCTAGGGGACTATGGCTACACCTTC
TRBV19	11	-	TRBJ1-2	-	CASKQGFGYTF	TGTGCCAGTAAACAGGGTTTTGGCTACACCTTC
TRBV18	15	-	TRBJ1-3	-	CASSPLRSSGNTIYF	TGTGCCAGCTCACCACTTCGAAGCTCTGGAAACACCATATATTTT
TRBV6-5	15	-	TRBJ1-2	-	CASSYRNEGNYGYTF	TGTGCCAGCAGTTACCGAAATGAGGGTAACTATGGCTACACCTTC
TRBV9	16	-	TRBJ1-1	-	CASSTHGTVPNTEAFF	TGTGCCAGCAGCACCCACGGGACGGTGCCTAACACTGAAGCTTTCTTT
TRBV30	14	-	TRBJ2-1	TRBD2	CAWSVGLAGDEQFF	TGTGCCTGGAGCGTGGGACTAGCGGGAGATGAGCAGTTCTTC
TRBV5-1	13	-	TRBJ1-2	TRBD1	CASKPPGGYGYTF	TGCGCCAGCAAACCCCCAGGGGGCTATGGCTACACCTTC
TRBV11-2	14	-	TRBJ2-3	-	CASSPRPSTDTQYF	TGTGCCAGCAGCCCCCGACCTAGCACAGATACGCAGTATTTT
TRBV5-4	14	-	TRBJ1-6	-	CASSLGVYNSPLHF	TGTGCCAGCAGCTTGGGGGTTTATAATTCACCCCTCCACTTT
TRBV9	13	-	TRBJ2-2	-	CASSVGRTGELFF	TGTGCCAGCAGCGTCGGACGGACCGGGGAGCTGTTTTTT
TRBV18	15	-	TRBJ2-1	-	CASSPGSLVGGEQFF	TGTGCCAGCTCACCAGGGTCTTTGGTCGGTGGGGAGCAGTTCTTC
TRBV29-1	14	once	TRBJ2-3	TRBD2	CSVGTSGGTDTQYF	TGCAGCGTTGGAACTAGCGGGGGTACAGATACGCAGTATTTT
TRBV6-6	14	few	TRBJ1-1	TRBD1	CASSFDRVNTEAFF	TGTGCCAGCAGTTTCGACAGGGTGAACACTGAAGCTTTCTTT
TRBV4-1	16	-	TRBJ1-3	-	CASSQSKLTSGNTIYF	TGCGCCAGCAGCCAAAGTAAACTTACCTCTGGAAACACCATATATTTT
TRBV19	16	-	TRBJ1-1	-	CASSTYGKGLGTEAFF	TGTGCCAGTAGTACCTACGGAAAGGGATTAGGCACTGAAGCTTTCTTT
TRBV5-1	19	-	TRBJ2-1	TRBD2	CASSSGGTSGSWGDSEQFF	TGCGCCAGCAGCTCCGGCGGGACTAGCGGGAGCTGGGGGGATAGTGAGCAGTTCTTC
TRBV6-6	13	once	TRBJ2-5	-	CASSYPNVETQYF	TGTGCCAGCAGTTACCCCAACGTAGAGACCCAGTACTTC
TRBV18	13	-	TRBJ2-5	-	CASSPPGVGTQYF	TGTGCCAGCTCACCACCGGGGGTCGGGACCCAGTACTTC
TRBV11-2	14	-	TRBJ2-2	-	CASSFTENTGELFF	TGTGCCAGCAGCTTTACGGAAAACACCGGGGAGCTGTTTTTT
TRBV19	13	few	TRBJ1-1	-	CASSTAVNTEAFF	TGTGCCAGTAGTACCGCTGTGAACACTGAAGCTTTCTTT
TRBV2	15	-	TRBJ2-5	TRBD2	CASSEQRGQQETQYF	TGTGCCAGCAGTGAGCAGCGGGGTCAACAAGAGACCCAGTACTTC
TRBV7-6	15	-	TRBJ1-4	TRBD1	CASSLGTGANEKLFF	TGTGCCAGCAGCTTGGGGACAGGGGCTAATGAAAAACTGTTTTTT
TRBV5-1	14	once	TRBJ2-7	TRBD2	CASSLYSGSYEQYF	TGCGCCAGCAGCTTGTATAGCGGGAGCTACGAGCAGTACTTC
TRBV2	12	-	TRBJ1-2	-	CASDGLGYGYTF	TGTGCCAGCGACGGGCTTGGGTATGGCTACACCTTC
TRBV27	16	-	TRBJ2-1	TRBD2	CASSLSRLAIYNEQFF	TGTGCCAGCAGTTTATCGAGACTAGCGATCTACAATGAGCAGTTCTTC
TRBV27	16	once	TRBJ2-3	-	CASSSFGTFHTDTQYF	TGTGCCAGCAGTTCGTTTGGGACTTTCCACACAGATACGCAGTATTTT
TRBV7-2	15	-	TRBJ2-5	TRBD2	CASSEQTSGQETQYF	TGTGCCAGCAGCGAACAGACTAGCGGCCAAGAGACCCAGTACTTC
TRBV4-3	13	-	TRBJ1-2	TRBD1	CASSQDRVDGYTF	TGCGCCAGCAGCCAGGACAGGGTGGATGGCTACACCTTC
TRBV2	15	-	TRBJ2-5	TRBD1	CASGQDRGQFGTQYF	TGTGCCAGCGGTCAAGACAGGGGGCAATTCGGGACCCAGTACTTC
TRBV12-5	15	-	TRBJ2-2	TRBD2	CASGLPLADTGELFF	TGTGCTAGTGGTTTGCCACTAGCGGACACCGGGGAGCTGTTTTTT
TRBV9	13	-	TRBJ2-2	-	CASSRVGTGELFF	TGTGCCAGCAGCCGGGTGGGTACCGGGGAGCTGTTTTTT
TRBV5-1	16	-	TRBJ2-3	TRBD2	CASSLGSGLAEHPQYF	TGCGCCAGCAGCTTGGGGTCGGGACTAGCGGAGCACCCGCAGTATTTT
TRBV5-6	14	-	TRBJ1-5	TRBD1	CASSPGQGGGPQHF	TGTGCCAGCAGCCCCGGACAGGGTGGGGGGCCCCAGCATTTT
TRBV5-1	14	-	TRBJ2-5	TRBD1	CASSPGQGAETQYF	TGCGCCAGCAGCCCGGGACAGGGTGCAGAGACCCAGTACTTC
TRBV2	12	-	TRBJ2-1	-	CASSVGDNEQFF	TGTGCCAGCAGTGTAGGGGACAATGAGCAGTTCTTC